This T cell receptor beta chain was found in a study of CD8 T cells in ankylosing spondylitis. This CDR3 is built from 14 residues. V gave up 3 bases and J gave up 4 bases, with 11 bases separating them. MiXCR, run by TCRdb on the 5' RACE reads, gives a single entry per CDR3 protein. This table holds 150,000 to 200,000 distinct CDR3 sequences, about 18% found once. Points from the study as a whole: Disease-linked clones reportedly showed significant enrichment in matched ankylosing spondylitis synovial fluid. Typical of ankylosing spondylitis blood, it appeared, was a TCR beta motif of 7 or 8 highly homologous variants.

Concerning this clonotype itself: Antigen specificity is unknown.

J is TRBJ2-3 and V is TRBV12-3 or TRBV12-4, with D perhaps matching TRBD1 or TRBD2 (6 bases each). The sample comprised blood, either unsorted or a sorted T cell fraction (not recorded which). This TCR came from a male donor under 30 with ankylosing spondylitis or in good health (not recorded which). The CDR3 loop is CASSFRGPADTQYF. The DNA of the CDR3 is TGTGCCAGCAGTTTCCGGGGGCCGGCAGATACGCAGTATTTT.